The count of the clone carrying this TCR beta chain is one. Produced via immunoSEQ multiplex PCR; TCRdb's table is partial and in-frame only. Seen here are fewer than 100,000 clones, nearly 98% observed once, and the top ten hold less than 0.2%. The data are from a study of technical replicates of blood from several donors. V was trimmed by 4 bases and J by 6 bases, leaving 17 bases between them. This CDR3 region has 14 residues. CDR1 is SGHRS, CDR2 YFSETQ, per germline. The rearrangement uses TRBV5-1 and TRBJ2-7, with D maybe TRBD2 (6 bases). Sequenced material: T cells isolated from PBMCs. This clonotype originated in a human donor in good health. The CDR3 is CASSPDPGGSEQYF. The CDR3 DNA follows: TGCGCCAGCAGCCCCGATCCTGGAGGGAGCGAGCAGTACTTC.